This T cell receptor beta chain appears in the sequencing data of a study of B cell selection in AIRE deficiency. Clones were sequenced by immunoSEQ multiplex PCR, and TCRdb holds only the in-frame ones, with some missing. Of some 24,000 clones in the sample, 96% are singletons; the top ten hold roughly 0.2%. The CDR3 spans 14 residues. Germline CDR1 and CDR2: SGHAT and FQNNGV. Trimming took off 1 base at V and 4 bases at J, with 8 bases between the two ends. General observations from the study: Only TCRbeta was sequenced; around 39% of shared healthy Treg sequences appeared in Tconv. Shared Treg sequences were biased toward short CDR3s with few non-templated nucleotide insertions.

Conventional CD4 T cells were sorted as CD4+CD127+ cells. Controls came from healthy donors unrelated to patients. The count of this clone is one. Its antigen is currently unknown. Material for sequencing was CD4+CD127+ conventional T cells sorted from PBMCs. This clonotype originated in a human donor in good health. The chain recombines TRBV11-2 with TRBJ1-3; D unresolved. For the CDR3, the DNA is TGTGCCAGCAGCTTAGGTCTGCCAGGAAACACCATATATTTT. This encodes CASSLGLPGNTIYF. Supplemented by reference TRBV11-2 and TRBJ1-3, the full variable domain reads EAGVAQSPRYKIIEKRQSVAFWCNPISGHATLYWYQQILGQGPKLLIQFQNNGVVDDSQLPKDRFSAERLKGVDSTLKIQPAKLEDSAVYLCASSLGLPGNTIYFGEGSWLTVV.